This T cell receptor beta chain originates from a study of shared clonotypes between healthy human individuals. This clone occurred once. The antigen is undetermined. CD8 cells classed as naive were CD45RO-negative and positively selected for CCR7, excluding terminally differentiated effector memory CD45RA+ cells. Study-level results: Relative to memory subsets, naive subsets generally showed larger estimated richness.

Sorted-subset replicate PCR reactions were performed with approximately 200 ng DNA, corresponding to 25,000 to 35,000 T cell genomes. Profiled with immunoSEQ multiplex PCR; TCRdb holds only in-frame clones, not every one. The sample includes about 2.1 million clones, 90% to 95% of them seen just once. The clonotype was recovered from a man between 18 and 29 years old in good health. Some clones in this sample may be carry-over from other donors' samples. Sequencing was done on a sample of naive CD8+ T cells from PBMCs.

The CDR3 is CASSLFDGTREQYF. CDR3 DNA sequence: TGTGCCAGCAGTTTATTTGACGGTACGAGGGAGCAGTACTTC. The V gene is TRBV27, the J gene TRBJ2-7; the D is unclear. This CDR3 has 14 amino acids. Trimming stripped 1 base from V and 7 bases from J, with 14 bases between. Germline loops: CDR1 MNHEY, CDR2 SMNVEV (reference sequence).